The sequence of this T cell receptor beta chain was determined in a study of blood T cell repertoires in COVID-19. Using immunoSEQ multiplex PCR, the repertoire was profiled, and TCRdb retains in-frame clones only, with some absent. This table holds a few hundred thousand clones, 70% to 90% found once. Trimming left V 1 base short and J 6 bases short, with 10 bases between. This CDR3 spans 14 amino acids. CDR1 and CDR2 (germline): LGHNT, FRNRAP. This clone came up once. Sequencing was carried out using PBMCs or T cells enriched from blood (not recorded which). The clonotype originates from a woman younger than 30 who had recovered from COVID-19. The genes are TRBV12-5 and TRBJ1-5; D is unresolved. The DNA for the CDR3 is TGTGCTAGTGGTTTGGAGGCAGGAAGTCAGCCCCAGCATTTT. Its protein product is CASGLEAGSQPQHF.